The clone carrying this T cell receptor (beta chain) was seen just once. Its antigen remains unidentified. This specimen comes from a study of OX40 agonist ivuxolimab in advanced cancers. Study results and caveats: Clonal expansion from baseline to week 6 occurred in both CD4+ and CD8+ T cells.

Germline trimming cut 3 bases from V and 1 base from J; bases unmatched to any gene: 16. The CDR3 has 20 residues. CDR1 and CDR2 from the germline V gene are KGHSH and LQKENI. Assay: immunoSEQ multiplex PCR; the TCRdb copy retains only in-frame clones and omits some. The repertoire has roughly 50,000 clones, roughly 87% of them found once; the top ten carry approximately 10%. This receptor was taken from an adult with an advanced solid tumor such as melanoma, head and neck, liver or kidney cancer. The source was CD4+ or CD8+ T cells sorted from blood, collected in a trial of the OX40 agonist ivuxolimab. The chain carries TRBV18 and TRBJ2-1; 9 bases map to TRBD1. Here the CDR3 reads CASSPLRGTGMGPSYNEQFF. The CDR3 DNA sequence: TGTGCCAGCTCACCTCTCCGTGGGACAGGGATGGGGCCTTCCTACAATGAGCAGTTCTTC.